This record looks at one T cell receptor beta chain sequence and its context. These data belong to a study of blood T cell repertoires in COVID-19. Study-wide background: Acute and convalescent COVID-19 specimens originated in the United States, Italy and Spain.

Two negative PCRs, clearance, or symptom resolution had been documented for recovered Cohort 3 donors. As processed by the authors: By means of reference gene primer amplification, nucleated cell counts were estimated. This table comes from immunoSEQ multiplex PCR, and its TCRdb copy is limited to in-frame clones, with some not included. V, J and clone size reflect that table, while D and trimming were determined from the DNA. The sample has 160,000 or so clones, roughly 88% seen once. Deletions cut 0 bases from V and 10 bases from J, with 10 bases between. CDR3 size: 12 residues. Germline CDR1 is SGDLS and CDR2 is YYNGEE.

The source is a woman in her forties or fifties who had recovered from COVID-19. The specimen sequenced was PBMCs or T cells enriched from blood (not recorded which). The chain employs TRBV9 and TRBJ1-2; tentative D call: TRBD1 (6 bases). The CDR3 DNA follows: TGTGCCAGCAGCGTAGACACAGGGCCCTACACCTTC. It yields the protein CASSVDTGPYTF.